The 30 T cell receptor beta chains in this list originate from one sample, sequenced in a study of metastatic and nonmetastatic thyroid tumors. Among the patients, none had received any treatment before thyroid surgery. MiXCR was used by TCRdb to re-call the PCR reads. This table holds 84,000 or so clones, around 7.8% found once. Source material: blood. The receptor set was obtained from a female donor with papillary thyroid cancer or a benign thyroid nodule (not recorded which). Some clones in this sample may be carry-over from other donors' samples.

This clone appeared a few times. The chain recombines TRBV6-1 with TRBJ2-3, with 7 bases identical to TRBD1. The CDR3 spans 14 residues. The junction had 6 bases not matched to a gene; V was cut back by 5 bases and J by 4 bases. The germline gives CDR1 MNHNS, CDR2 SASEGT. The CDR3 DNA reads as TGTGCCAGCAGTTCTACAGGGGTGCCAGATACGCAGTATTTT. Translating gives CASSSTGVPDTQYF.

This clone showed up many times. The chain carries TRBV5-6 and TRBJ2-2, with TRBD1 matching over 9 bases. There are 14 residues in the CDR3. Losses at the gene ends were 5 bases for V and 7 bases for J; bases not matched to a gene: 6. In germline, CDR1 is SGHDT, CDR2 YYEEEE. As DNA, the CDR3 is TGTGCCAGCAGACCCGGGACAGGGATCGGGGAGCTGTTTTTT. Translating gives CASRPGTGIGELFF.

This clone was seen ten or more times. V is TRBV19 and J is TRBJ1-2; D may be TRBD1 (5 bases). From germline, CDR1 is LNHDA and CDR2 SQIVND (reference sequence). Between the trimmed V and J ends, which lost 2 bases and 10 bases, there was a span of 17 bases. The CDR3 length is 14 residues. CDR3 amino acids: CASSITRQFIVYTF. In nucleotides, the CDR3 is TGTGCCAGTAGTATAACCCGACAGTTCATAGTCTACACCTTC.

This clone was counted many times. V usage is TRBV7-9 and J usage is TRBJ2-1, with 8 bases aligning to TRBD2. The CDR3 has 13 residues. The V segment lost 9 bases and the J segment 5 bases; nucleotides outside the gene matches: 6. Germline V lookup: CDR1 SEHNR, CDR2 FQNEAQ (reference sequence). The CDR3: CARTGLENNEQFF. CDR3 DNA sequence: TGTGCCAGAACGGGACTAGAGAACAATGAGCAGTTCTTC.

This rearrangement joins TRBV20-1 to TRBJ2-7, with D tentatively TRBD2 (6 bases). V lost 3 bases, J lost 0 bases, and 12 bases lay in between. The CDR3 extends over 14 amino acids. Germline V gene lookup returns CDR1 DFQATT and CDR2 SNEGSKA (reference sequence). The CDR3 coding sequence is TGCAGTGCTAGGGTTGCGGGGCGCTCCTACGAGCAGTACTTC. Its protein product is CSARVAGRSYEQYF.

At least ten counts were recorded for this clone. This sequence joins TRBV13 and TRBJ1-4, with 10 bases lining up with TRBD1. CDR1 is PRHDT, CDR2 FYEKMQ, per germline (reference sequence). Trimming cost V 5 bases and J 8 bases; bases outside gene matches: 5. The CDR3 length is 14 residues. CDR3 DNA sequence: TGTGCCAGCAGCACCGGGACAGGGGACGAAAAACTGTTTTTT. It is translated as CASSTGTGDEKLFF.

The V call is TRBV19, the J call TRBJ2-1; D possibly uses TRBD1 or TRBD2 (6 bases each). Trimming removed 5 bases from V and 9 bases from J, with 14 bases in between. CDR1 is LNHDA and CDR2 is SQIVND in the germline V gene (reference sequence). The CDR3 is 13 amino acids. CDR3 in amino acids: CASSGGRHGEQFF. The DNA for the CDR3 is TGTGCCAGTAGTGGGGGGCGTCACGGTGAGCAGTTCTTC.

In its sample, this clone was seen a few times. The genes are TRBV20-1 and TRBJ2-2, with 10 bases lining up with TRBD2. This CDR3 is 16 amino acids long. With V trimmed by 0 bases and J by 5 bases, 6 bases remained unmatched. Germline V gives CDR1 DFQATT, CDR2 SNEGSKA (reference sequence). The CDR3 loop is CSARDALAGDTGELFF. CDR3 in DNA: TGCAGTGCTAGAGATGCGCTAGCGGGGGATACCGGGGAGCTGTTTTTT.

DNA for the CDR3: TGTGCCAGCAGCTTGTTGGGAATTGGGGTCTATGGCTACACCTTC. This gives the protein CASSLLGIGVYGYTF. The V and J genes are TRBV5-4 and TRBJ1-2, with D uncertain. From germline, CDR1 is SGHNT and CDR2 YYREEE (reference sequence). The germline V and J ends were trimmed by 1 base and 4 bases, with 14 bases remaining between them. CDR3 length equals 15 residues.

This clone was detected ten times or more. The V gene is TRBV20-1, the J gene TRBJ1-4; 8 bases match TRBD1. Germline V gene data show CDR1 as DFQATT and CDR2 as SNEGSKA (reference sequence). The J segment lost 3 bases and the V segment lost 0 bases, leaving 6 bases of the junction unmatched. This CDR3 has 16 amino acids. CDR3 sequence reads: CSARDLQGGANEKLFF. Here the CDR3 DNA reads TGCAGTGCTAGAGACTTACAGGGGGGAGCTAATGAAAAACTGTTTTTT.

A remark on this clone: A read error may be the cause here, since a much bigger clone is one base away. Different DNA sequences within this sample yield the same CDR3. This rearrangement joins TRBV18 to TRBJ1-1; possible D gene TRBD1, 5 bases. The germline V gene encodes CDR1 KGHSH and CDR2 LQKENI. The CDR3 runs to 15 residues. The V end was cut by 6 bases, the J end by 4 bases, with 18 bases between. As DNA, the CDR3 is TGTGCCAGCTCGCCGGGGGGAGGTGGGAGCACTGAAGCTTTCTTT. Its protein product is CASSPGGGGSTEAFF.

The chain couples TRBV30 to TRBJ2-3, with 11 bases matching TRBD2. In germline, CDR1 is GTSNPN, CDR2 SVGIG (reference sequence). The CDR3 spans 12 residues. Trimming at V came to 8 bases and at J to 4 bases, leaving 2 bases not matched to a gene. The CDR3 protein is CAQTSGADTQYF. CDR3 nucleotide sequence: TGTGCCCAGACTAGCGGGGCAGATACGCAGTATTTT.

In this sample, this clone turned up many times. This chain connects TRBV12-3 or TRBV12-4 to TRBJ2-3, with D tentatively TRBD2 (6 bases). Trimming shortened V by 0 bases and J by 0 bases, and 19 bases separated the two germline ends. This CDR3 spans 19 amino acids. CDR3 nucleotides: TGTGCCAGCAGTTTAGCGCAGTGGAGGGGCGCAAGTAGCACAGATACGCAGTATTTT. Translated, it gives CASSLAQWRGASSTDTQYF.

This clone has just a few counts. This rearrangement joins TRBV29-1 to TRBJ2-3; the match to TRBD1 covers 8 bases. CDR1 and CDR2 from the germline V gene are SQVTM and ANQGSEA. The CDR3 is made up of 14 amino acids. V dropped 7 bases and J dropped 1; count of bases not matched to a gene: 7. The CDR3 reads CSARQGIGTDTQYF. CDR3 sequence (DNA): TGCAGCGCTCGACAGGGGATAGGCACAGATACGCAGTATTTT.

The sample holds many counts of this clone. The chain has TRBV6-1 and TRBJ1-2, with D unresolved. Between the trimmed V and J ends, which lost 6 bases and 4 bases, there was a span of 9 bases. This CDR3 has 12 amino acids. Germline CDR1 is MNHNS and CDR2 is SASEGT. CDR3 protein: CASRERTYGYTF. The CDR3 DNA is TGTGCCAGCAGGGAGAGAACCTATGGCTACACCTTC.

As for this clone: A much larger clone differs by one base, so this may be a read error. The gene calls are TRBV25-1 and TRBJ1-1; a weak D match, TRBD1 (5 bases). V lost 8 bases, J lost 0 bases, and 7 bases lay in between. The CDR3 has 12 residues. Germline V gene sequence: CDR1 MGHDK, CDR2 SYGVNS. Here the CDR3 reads CASRGVNTEAFF. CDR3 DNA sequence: TGTGCCAGCCGAGGGGTGAACACTGAAGCTTTCTTT.

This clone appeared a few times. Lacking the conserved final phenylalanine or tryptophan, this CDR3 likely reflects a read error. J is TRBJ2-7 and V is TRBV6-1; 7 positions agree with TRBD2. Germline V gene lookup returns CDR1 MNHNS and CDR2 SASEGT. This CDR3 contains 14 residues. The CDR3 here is CAGSEAPGGREQYS. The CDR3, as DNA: TGTGCCGGCAGTGAAGCGCCGGGAGGCCGAGAGCAGTACTCC.

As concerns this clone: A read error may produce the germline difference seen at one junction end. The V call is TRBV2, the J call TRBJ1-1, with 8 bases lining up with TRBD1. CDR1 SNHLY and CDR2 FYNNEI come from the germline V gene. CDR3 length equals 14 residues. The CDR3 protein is CVSTGQGPNTESFF. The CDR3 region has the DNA TGTGTCAGCACCGGACAGGGCCCGAACACTGAATCTTTCTTT.

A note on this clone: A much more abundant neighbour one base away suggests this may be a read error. The CDR3 region has the DNA TGTGCCAGCAGCCCCTTAACTGAAGCTTTATTT. Translating gives CASSPLTEALF. V and J are TRBV14 and TRBJ1-1, with D unresolved. CDR3 size: 11 residues. Germline CDR1 is SGHDN and CDR2 is FVKESK.

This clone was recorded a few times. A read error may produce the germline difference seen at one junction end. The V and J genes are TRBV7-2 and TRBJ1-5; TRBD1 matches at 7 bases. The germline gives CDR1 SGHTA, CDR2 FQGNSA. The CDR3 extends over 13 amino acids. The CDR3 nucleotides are TGTTCCAGCAGCTCTTCAGGGGGGCATCCCCAGCATTTT. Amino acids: CSSSSSGGHPQHF.

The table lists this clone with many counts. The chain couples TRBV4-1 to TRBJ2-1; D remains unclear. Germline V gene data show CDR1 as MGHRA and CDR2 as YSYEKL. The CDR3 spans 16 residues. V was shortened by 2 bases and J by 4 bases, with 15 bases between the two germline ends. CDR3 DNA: TGCGCCAGCAGCCAACCTCTTCATAGTAGGTACAATGAGCAGTTCTTC. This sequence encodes CASSQPLHSRYNEQFF.

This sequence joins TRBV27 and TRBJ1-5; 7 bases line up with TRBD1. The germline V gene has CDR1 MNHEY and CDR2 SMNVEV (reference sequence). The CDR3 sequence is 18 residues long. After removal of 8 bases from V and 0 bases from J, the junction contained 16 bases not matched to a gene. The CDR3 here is CASSQTGLTSYSNQPQHF. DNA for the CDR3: TGTGCCAGCTCTCAGACAGGGCTTACGTCTTATAGCAATCAGCCCCAGCATTTT.

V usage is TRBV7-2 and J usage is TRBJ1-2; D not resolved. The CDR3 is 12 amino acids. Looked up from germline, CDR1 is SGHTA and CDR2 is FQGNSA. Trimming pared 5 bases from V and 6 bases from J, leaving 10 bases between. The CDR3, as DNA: TGTGCCAGCAGCCCCCCCTCCGATGGCTACACCTTC. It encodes CASSPPSDGYTF.

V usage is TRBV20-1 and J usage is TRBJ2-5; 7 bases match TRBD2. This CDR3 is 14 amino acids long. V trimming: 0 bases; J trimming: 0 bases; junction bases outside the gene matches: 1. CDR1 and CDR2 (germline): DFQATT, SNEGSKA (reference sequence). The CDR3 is CSARDGGYQETQYF. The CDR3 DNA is TGCAGTGCTAGAGACGGGGGGTACCAAGAGACCCAGTACTTC.

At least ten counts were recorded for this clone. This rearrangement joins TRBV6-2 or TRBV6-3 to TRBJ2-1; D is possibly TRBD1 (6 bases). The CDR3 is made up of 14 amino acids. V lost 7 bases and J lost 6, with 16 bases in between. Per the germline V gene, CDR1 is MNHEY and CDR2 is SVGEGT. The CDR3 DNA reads TGTGCCAGCACCAAATGGGACACTTTCAATGAGCAGTTCTTC. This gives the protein CASTKWDTFNEQFF.

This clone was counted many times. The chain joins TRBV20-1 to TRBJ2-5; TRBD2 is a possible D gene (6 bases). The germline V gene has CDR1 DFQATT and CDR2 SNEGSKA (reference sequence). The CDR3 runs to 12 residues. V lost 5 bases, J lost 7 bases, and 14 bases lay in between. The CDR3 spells CSAVGDGGTQYF. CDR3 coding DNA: TGCAGTGCTGTTGGGGACGGGGGGACCCAGTACTTC.

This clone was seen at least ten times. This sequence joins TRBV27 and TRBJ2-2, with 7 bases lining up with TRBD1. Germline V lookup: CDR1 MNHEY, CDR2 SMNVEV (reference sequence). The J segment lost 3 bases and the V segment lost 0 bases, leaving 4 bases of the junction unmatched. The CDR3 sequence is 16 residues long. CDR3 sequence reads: CASSLSGTVDTGELFF. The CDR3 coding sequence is TGTGCCAGCAGTTTATCGGGGACAGTCGACACCGGGGAGCTGTTTTTT.

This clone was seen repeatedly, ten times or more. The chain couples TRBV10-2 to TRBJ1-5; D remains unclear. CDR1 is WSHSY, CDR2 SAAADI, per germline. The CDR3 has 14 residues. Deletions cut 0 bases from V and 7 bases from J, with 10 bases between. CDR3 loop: CASSESWGEQPQHF. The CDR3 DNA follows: TGCGCCAGCAGTGAGTCGTGGGGTGAGCAGCCCCAGCATTTT.

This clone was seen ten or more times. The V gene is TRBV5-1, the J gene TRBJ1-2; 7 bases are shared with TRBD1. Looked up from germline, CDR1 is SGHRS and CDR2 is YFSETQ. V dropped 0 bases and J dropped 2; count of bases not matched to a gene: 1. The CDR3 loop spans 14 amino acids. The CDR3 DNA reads TGCGCCAGCAGCTTGGTGGGACAGAACTATGGCTACACCTTC. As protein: CASSLVGQNYGYTF.

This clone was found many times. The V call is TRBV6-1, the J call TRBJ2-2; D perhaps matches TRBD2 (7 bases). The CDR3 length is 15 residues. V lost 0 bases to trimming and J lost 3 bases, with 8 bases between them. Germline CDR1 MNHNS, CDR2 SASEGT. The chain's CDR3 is CASSEAGGHTGELFF. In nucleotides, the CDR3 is TGTGCCAGCAGTGAAGCGGGGGGGCACACCGGGGAGCTGTTTTTT.